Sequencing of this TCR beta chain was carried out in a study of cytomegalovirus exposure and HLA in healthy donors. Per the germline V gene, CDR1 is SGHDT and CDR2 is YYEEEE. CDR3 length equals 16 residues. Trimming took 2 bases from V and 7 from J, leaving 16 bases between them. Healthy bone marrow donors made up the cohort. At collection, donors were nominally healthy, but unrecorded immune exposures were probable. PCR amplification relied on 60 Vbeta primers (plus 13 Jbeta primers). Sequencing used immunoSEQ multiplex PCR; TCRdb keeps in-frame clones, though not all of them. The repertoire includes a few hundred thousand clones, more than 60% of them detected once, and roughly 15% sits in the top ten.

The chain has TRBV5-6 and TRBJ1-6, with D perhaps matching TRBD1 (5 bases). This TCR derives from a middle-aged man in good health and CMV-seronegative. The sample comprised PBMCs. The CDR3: CASSLWAGKGNSPLHF. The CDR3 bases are TGTGCCAGCAGCTTATGGGCAGGGAAAGGGAATTCACCCCTCCACTTT.